What follows is one T cell receptor beta chain and its context. What it recognizes is unknown. The PCR used 60 Vbeta and 13 Jbeta primers. The table came from immunoSEQ multiplex PCR; TCRdb's copy has only in-frame clones and leaves some out. Of about 62,000 clones listed, roughly 75% are singletons. Per germline, CDR1 MDHEN and CDR2 SYDVKM. The J segment lost 1 base and the V segment lost 7 bases, leaving 4 bases of the junction unmatched. The CDR3 spans 14 residues. The data belong to a study of cytomegalovirus exposure and HLA in healthy donors. Whole-study results and caveats: A later analysis showed HLA-associated TCR beta chains outstripping equally common others in clonal expansion. CMV antigen specificity of a few CMV-associated chains was confirmed in vitro. Most CMV-associated TCR beta chains appeared HLA-restricted in a later analysis.

This TCR was sampled from a woman in her 30s in good health and CMV-seronegative. The chain links TRBV28 to TRBJ2-3, with 8 bases fitting TRBD2. The sample consisted of PBMCs. The CDR3 nucleotides read TGTGCCAGCACCATGACTAGCGGCACAGATACGCAGTATTTT. The encoded protein is CASTMTSGTDTQYF.